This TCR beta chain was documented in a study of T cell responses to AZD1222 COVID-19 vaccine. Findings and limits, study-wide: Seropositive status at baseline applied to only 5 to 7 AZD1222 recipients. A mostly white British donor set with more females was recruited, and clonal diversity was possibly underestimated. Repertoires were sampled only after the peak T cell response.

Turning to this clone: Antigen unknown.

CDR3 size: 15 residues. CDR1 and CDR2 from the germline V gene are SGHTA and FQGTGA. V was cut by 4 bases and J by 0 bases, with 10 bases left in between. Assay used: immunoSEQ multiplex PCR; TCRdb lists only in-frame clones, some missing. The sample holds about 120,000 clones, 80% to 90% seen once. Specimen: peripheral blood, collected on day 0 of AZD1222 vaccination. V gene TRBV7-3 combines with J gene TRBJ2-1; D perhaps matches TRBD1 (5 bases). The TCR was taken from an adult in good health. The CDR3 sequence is CASSSDTSSYNEQFF. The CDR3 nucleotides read TGTGCCAGCAGCTCGGACACGAGCTCCTACAATGAGCAGTTCTTC.